This T cell receptor beta chain was documented in a study of blood T cell repertoires in COVID-19. Study background: COVID-19 samples from acute and convalescent phases originated in the United States, Italy and Spain. Sample material is recorded as cDNA or gDNA derived from T cells, B-cell-depleted T cells, or PBMCs.

The CDR3 sequence is 14 residues long. Germline CDR1 reads MGHRA; CDR2 reads YSYEKL. The ends lost 5 bases at V and 7 bases at J; junction bases unmatched: 8. Authors' processing steps: Estimated nucleated cell counts came from reference gene primer amplification. Libraries were prepared by immunoSEQ multiplex PCR; TCRdb keeps only in-frame clonotypes and omits some of them. Clone size and the V and J calls come from that table; the DNA yielded D and trimming. This sample yields some 240,000 clones, of which approximately 80% are seen a single time; 7.5% belongs to the top ten. What was sequenced was peripheral blood. The chain couples TRBV4-1 to TRBJ1-5; TRBD1 agrees at 7 bases. The sequence derives from a woman of 80 years or more with COVID-19, enrolled during active disease. The CDR3 sequence is CASSFDRDGQPQHF. The CDR3 DNA sequence: TGCGCCAGCAGCTTTGACAGGGACGGCCAGCCCCAGCATTTT.